This T cell receptor (beta chain) originates from a study of blood T cell repertoires in COVID-19. The overall study: Researchers got acute and convalescent COVID-19 samples from the United States, Italy and Spain. T cells, B-cell-depleted T cells, or PBMCs provided the cDNA or gDNA that served as material.

Original analysis: Estimated nucleated cell counts came from reference gene primer amplification. Sequencing was performed with immunoSEQ multiplex PCR; in TCRdb, only in-frame clones are kept and a portion is missing. V and J calls and clone size are copied from that table; D and trimming were computed from the DNA. The sample lists fewer than 180,000 clones, roughly 90% seen once, with 4% to 5% in the top ten. This CDR3 has 15 residues. Per the germline V gene, CDR1 is MNHNY and CDR2 is SVGAGI (reference sequence). Losses at the gene ends were 6 bases for V and 4 bases for J; bases not matched to a gene: 11.

The sample consisted of peripheral blood. The chain links TRBV6-6 to TRBJ2-5, with 7 bases that match TRBD2. The receptor comes from a woman aged 55-70 years with active or convalescent COVID-19. The CDR3, as DNA: TGTGCCAGCAGGCCTAGCGGCCCCAAGGGAGAGACCCAGTACTTC. Amino acid sequence: CASRPSGPKGETQYF.